These 32 T cell receptor beta chains were all obtained from the same sample, sequenced in a study of blood T cell repertoires in COVID-19. The data were produced by immunoSEQ multiplex PCR, yet TCRdb's version contains in-frame clones alone and is incomplete. The sample has roughly 150,000 clones, approximately 88% seen once. Sample: peripheral blood. Every receptor here comes from a human donor in a cohort sampled during active COVID-19.

V is TRBV7-2 and J is TRBJ2-1, with 9 bases lining up with TRBD1. This CDR3 has 15 residues. Germline CDR1 SGHTA, CDR2 FQGNSA. V lost 10 bases and J lost 3; bases outside the gene matches: 10. DNA of the CDR3: TGTGCCACCAAGGGACAGGGTCTCCTCTACAATGAGCAGTTCTTC. It codes for CATKGQGLLYNEQFF.

The rearrangement links TRBV6-5 to TRBJ1-1, with 10 bases aligning to TRBD1. This CDR3 has 15 amino acids. Germline lookup yields CDR1 MNHEY and CDR2 SVGAGI. Trimming removed 0 bases from V and 4 bases from J; junction bases left unmatched: 2. The CDR3 coding sequence is TGTGCCAGCAGTTACTCCCGGGACAGGGGCACTGAAGCTTTCTTT. Residues: CASSYSRDRGTEAFF.

This clone came up once. This sequence joins TRBV14 and TRBJ2-2, with 7 positions matching TRBD2. Trimming at V came to 1 base and at J to 4 bases, leaving 12 bases not matched to a gene. Germline assignment: CDR1 SGHDN and CDR2 FVKESK. The CDR3 runs to 18 residues. In DNA, the CDR3 is TGTGCCAGCAGCCAAGTAAGTCGGCTAGCGGAGATCACCGGGGAGCTGTTTTTT. Its translation is CASSQVSRLAEITGELFF.

This chain uses TRBV7-2 with TRBJ2-5, with 8 bases identical to TRBD2. The CDR3 totals 14 residues. The germline V gene encodes CDR1 SGHTA and CDR2 FQGNSA. After removal of 5 bases from V and 3 bases from J, the junction contained 5 bases not matched to a gene. The CDR3 reads CASSTQAGEETQYF. CDR3 in DNA: TGTGCCAGCAGCACCCAAGCGGGGGAAGAGACCCAGTACTTC. The entire variable domain, with the rest obtained from reference TRBV7-2 and TRBJ2-5, is as follows: GAGVSQSPSNKVTEKGKDVELRCDPISGHTALYWYRQSLGQGLEFLIYFQGNSAPDKSGLPSDRFSAERTGGSVSTLTIQRTQQEDSAVYLCASSTQAGEETQYFGPGTRLLVL.

V usage is TRBV7-6 and J usage is TRBJ1-2, with 7 bases identical to TRBD1. CDR1 SGHVS and CDR2 FNYEAQ come from the germline V gene. V gave up 5 bases and J gave up 6 bases; unmatched junction bases: 9. This CDR3 is 14 amino acids long. The CDR3 sequence: CASSRADRADGYTF. The CDR3 DNA reads TGTGCCAGCAGCCGCGCCGACAGGGCGGATGGCTACACCTTC.

The V call is TRBV6-5, the J call TRBJ1-5; D perhaps matches TRBD1 (6 bases). The CDR3 contains 15 residues. V lost 6 bases, J lost 6 bases, and 18 bases lay in between. Germline lookup yields CDR1 MNHEY and CDR2 SVGAGI. DNA for the CDR3: TGTGCCAGCAGCCAAACAGGGAGGGGCAGTCAGCCCCAGCATTTT. Its translation is CASSQTGRGSQPQHF.

This clone was counted between two and nine times. The chain joins TRBV6-5 to TRBJ1-5; no definite D call. This CDR3 comprises 12 residues. Trimming left V 6 bases short and J 7 bases short, with 10 bases between. Germline lookup yields CDR1 MNHEY and CDR2 SVGAGI. The CDR3 coding sequence is TGTGCCAGCAGCAACCCGAGGCAGCCCCAGCATTTT. The encoded protein is CASSNPRQPQHF.

The chain combines TRBV29-1 with TRBJ1-1; D is possibly TRBD1 (5 bases). Germline V gene data show CDR1 as SQVTM and CDR2 as ANQGSEA. CDR3 size: 11 residues. V lost 7 bases, J lost 7 bases, and 13 bases lay in between. This CDR3 reads CSAGGGFEAFF. As DNA, the CDR3 is TGCAGCGCTGGGGGGGGGTTTGAAGCTTTCTTT.

The sample holds one count of this clone. DNA of the CDR3: TGTGCCAGCAGCGGCGGCGGGGGTACATCGGATACGCAGTATTTT. Its translation: CASSGGGGTSDTQYF. This chain joins TRBV5-5 and TRBJ2-3; 7 bases are shared with TRBD2. The germline gives CDR1 SGHKS, CDR2 YYEKEE (reference sequence). V trimming: 4 bases; J trimming: 6 bases; junction bases outside the gene matches: 11. The CDR3 spans 15 residues.

V gene TRBV27 combines with J gene TRBJ1-1, with D possibly being TRBD1 (5 bases). Trimming stripped 11 bases from V and 4 bases from J, with 14 bases between. The CDR3 is 12 amino acids. The germline CDR1 and CDR2 sequences are MNHEY and SMNVEV (reference sequence). In DNA, the CDR3 is TGTGCCGCCTCAGGGTTGGGCACTGAAGCTTTCTTT. Its protein is CAASGLGTEAFF.

The rearrangement uses TRBV6-1 and TRBJ2-3; maybe TRBD1 (5 bases). Trimming took off 2 bases at V and 2 bases at J, with 8 bases between the two ends. CDR3 size: 14 residues. Germline V lookup: CDR1 MNHNS, CDR2 SASEGT. Here the CDR3 reads CASSERGHTDTQYF. As DNA, the CDR3 is TGTGCCAGCAGTGAAAGGGGCCACACAGATACGCAGTATTTT.

Details on this clone: The same CDR3 is also encoded by other DNA sequences in this sample. The V and J genes are TRBV2 and TRBJ1-5; 7 bases align to TRBD1. Germline CDR1 and CDR2: SNHLY and FYNNEI. This CDR3 is built from 13 residues. V lost 7 bases, J lost 7 bases, and 7 bases stayed unmatched. The CDR3 here is CASNRDSNQPQHF. The CDR3 DNA reads as TGTGCCAGCAACCGGGACAGTAACCAGCCCCAGCATTTT.

Points on this clone: The identical CDR3 is also encoded by other nucleotide sequences in the sample. The V gene is TRBV7-2, the J gene TRBJ1-2; 8 bases fit TRBD1. This CDR3 has 14 amino acids. The germline V gene encodes CDR1 SGHTA and CDR2 FQGNSA. Trimming cost V 1 base and J 2 bases; bases outside gene matches: 0. The CDR3 nucleotides are TGTGCCAGCAGCTTAGGACAGGGGAACTATGGCTACACCTTC. Protein sequence: CASSLGQGNYGYTF.

This chain joins TRBV7-2 and TRBJ2-1; 8 positions match TRBD2. V shed 0 bases, J shed 6 bases, and the junction held 7 bases outside the gene matches. Per germline, CDR1 SGHTA and CDR2 FQGNSA. This CDR3 contains 16 residues. CDR3 region: CASSLAGAGGANEQFF. For the CDR3, the DNA is TGTGCCAGCAGCTTAGCGGGGGCCGGGGGGGCCAATGAGCAGTTCTTC.

This chain joins TRBV9 and TRBJ1-5, with D uncertain. The CDR3 contains 16 residues. Germline V lookup: CDR1 SGDLS, CDR2 YYNGEE. V was pared by 4 bases and J by 6 bases, with 20 bases between. The CDR3 region has the DNA TGTGCCAGCAGCCCCTGGGAGGGCATTGGAGGTCAGCCCCAGCATTTT. Translation: CASSPWEGIGGQPQHF.

The chain links TRBV30 to TRBJ1-4, with TRBD1 matching 8 bases. The CDR3 totals 12 residues. V lost 4 bases to trimming and J lost 10 bases; unmatched junction nucleotides: 5. In germline, CDR1 is GTSNPN, CDR2 SVGIG (reference sequence). The CDR3 region is CAWKGQGGKLFF. The CDR3 bases are TGTGCCTGGAAAGGACAGGGAGGAAAACTGTTTTTT.

The chain uses TRBV7-9 and TRBJ2-5; TRBD2 is a possible D gene (6 bases). Germline CDR1 reads SEHNR; CDR2 reads FQNEAQ (reference sequence). Trimming pared 2 bases from V and 5 bases from J, leaving 9 bases between. CDR3 length: 13 residues. The CDR3 loop is CASSLSGGETQYF. The CDR3 DNA follows: TGTGCCAGCAGCTTATCCGGGGGTGAGACCCAGTACTTC.

V and J are TRBV2 and TRBJ2-1, with 13 bases identical to TRBD2. CDR1 is SNHLY, CDR2 FYNNEI, per germline. V shed 6 bases and J 6 bases; nucleotides not matched to a gene: 2. This CDR3 has 14 amino acids. In nucleotides, the CDR3 is TGTGCCAGCAGGACTAGCGGGGGGACCAATGAGCAGTTCTTC. The encoded protein is CASRTSGGTNEQFF.

This rearrangement joins TRBV7-9 to TRBJ2-7; 8 bases are a match to TRBD1. CDR1 is SEHNR and CDR2 is FQNEAQ in the germline V gene (reference sequence). The CDR3 contains 15 residues. J was trimmed by 1 base and V by 5 bases; bases with no gene match: 7. In DNA form, the CDR3 reads TGTGCCAGCAGCGACCGGGACAGGTTATCCTACGAGCAGTACTTC. It specifies CASSDRDRLSYEQYF.

The chain has TRBV30 and TRBJ2-2; maybe TRBD1 (6 bases). Trimming left V 3 bases short and J 4 bases short, with 12 bases between. Germline CDR1 is GTSNPN and CDR2 is SVGIG (reference sequence). The CDR3 extends over 14 amino acids. CDR3 nucleotides: TGTGCCTGGAGGCAGGGGCGCATCACCGGGGAGCTGTTTTTT. Translated, it gives CAWRQGRITGELFF.

The chain recombines TRBV5-6 with TRBJ2-1; TRBD1 is a possible D gene (6 bases). Deletions cut 4 bases from V and 12 bases from J, with 23 bases between. CDR1 and CDR2 from the germline V gene are SGHDT and YYEEEE. The CDR3 has 15 amino acids. The CDR3 sequence is CASSRTLTGPSWQFF. The CDR3 DNA sequence: TGTGCCAGCAGCCGAACTTTGACAGGCCCCAGCTGGCAGTTCTTC.

The chain carries TRBV19 and TRBJ2-1; 9 nucleotides match TRBD1. The germline gives CDR1 LNHDA, CDR2 SQIVND (reference sequence). The ends lost 6 bases at V and 8 bases at J; junction bases unmatched: 11. This CDR3 has 15 amino acids. The CDR3 DNA sequence: TGTGCCAGTAGCCAAACTAGGGGACAGGGCTATGAGCAGTTCTTC. This codes for CASSQTRGQGYEQFF.

The genes are TRBV5-6 and TRBJ2-2; 9 nucleotides agree with TRBD1. With 1 base clipped from V and 5 bases from J, the junction kept 6 bases outside the gene matches. The germline V gene has CDR1 SGHDT and CDR2 YYEEEE. The CDR3 is made up of 16 amino acids. CDR3 coding DNA: TGTGCCAGCAGCTTGTGGAACAGGGGGCCGACCGGGGAGCTGTTTTTT. This gives the protein CASSLWNRGPTGELFF.

The rearrangement uses TRBV7-9 and TRBJ1-1; D is uncertain. Trimming removed 0 bases from V and 0 bases from J, with 5 bases in between. CDR3 length: 14 residues. Germline V lookup: CDR1 SEHNR, CDR2 FQNEAQ (reference sequence). CDR3 sequence (DNA): TGTGCCAGCAGCTTAGCTTCAATGAACACTGAAGCTTTCTTT. It encodes CASSLASMNTEAFF. The full variable domain, completed using reference TRBV7-9 and TRBJ1-1, is DTGVSQNPRHKITKRGQNVTFRCDPISEHNRLYWYRQTLGQGPEFLTYFQNEAQLEKSRLLSDRFSAERPKGSFSTLEIQRTEQGDSAMYLCASSLASMNTEAFFGQGTRLTVV.

In this sample, this clone turned up once. This chain links TRBV6-5 with TRBJ2-7, with TRBD1 matching over 8 bases. Trimming cost V 2 bases and J 7 bases; bases outside gene matches: 4. Germline values: CDR1 MNHEY, CDR2 SVGAGI. CDR3 length: 13 residues. The CDR3 sequence: CASSYQGAREQYF. The CDR3 DNA sequence: TGTGCCAGCAGTTACCAGGGGGCCAGGGAGCAGTACTTC.

This chain connects TRBV5-1 to TRBJ2-3; 11 bases match TRBD2. The trim removed 3 bases at V and 2 bases at J, leaving 5 bases unmatched. Looked up from germline, CDR1 is SGHRS and CDR2 is YFSETQ. The CDR3 runs 16 residues. The CDR3 is CASSWETSGATDTQYF. CDR3 nucleotide sequence: TGCGCCAGCAGCTGGGAGACTAGCGGGGCCACAGATACGCAGTATTTT.

V and J are TRBV5-1 and TRBJ2-5; 11 bases agree with TRBD1. J lost 2 bases, V lost 4 bases, and 7 bases had no gene match. Germline CDR1 is SGHRS and CDR2 is YFSETQ. The CDR3 sequence is 16 residues long. The CDR3 reads CASSKADRGRQETQYF. CDR3 DNA: TGCGCCAGCAGCAAGGCGGACAGGGGGCGGCAAGAGACCCAGTACTTC. Combining the CDR3 with reference TRBV5-1 and TRBJ2-5 gives the whole variable domain KAGVTQTPRYLIKTRGQQVTLSCSPISGHRSVSWYQQTPGQGLQFLFEYFSETQRNKGNFPGRFSGRQFSNSRSEMNVSTLELGDSALYLCASSKADRGRQETQYFGPGTRLLVL.

The chain employs TRBV7-6 and TRBJ2-3, with a tentative D call TRBD1 (5 bases). This CDR3 contains 15 residues. V shed 1 base and J shed 6 bases, with 14 bases lying between them. Germline V CDR1 and CDR2: SGHVS, FNYEAQ. CDR3 residues: CASSLEGMPPDTQYF. DNA for the CDR3: TGTGCCAGCAGCTTAGAGGGGATGCCACCCGATACGCAGTATTTT. Variable domain in full (rest from reference TRBV7-6 and TRBJ2-3): GAGVSQSPRYKVTKRGQDVALRCDPISGHVSLYWYRQALGQGPEFLTYFNYEAQQDKSGLPNDRFSAERPEGSISTLTIQRTEQRDSAMYRCASSLEGMPPDTQYFGPGTRLTVL.

The gene calls are TRBV19 and TRBJ2-3, with 8 nucleotides matching TRBD2. The germline V gene encodes CDR1 LNHDA and CDR2 SQIVND (reference sequence). V was clipped by 4 bases and J by 0 bases; unmatched bases: 3. The CDR3 totals 15 residues. The CDR3 here is CASSTTSGSTDTQYF. As DNA, the CDR3 is TGTGCCAGTAGTACCACTAGCGGTAGCACAGATACGCAGTATTTT.

The CDR3 DNA is TGTGCCAGCAGCTTTTCCGGGACAGGGGACGAGCAGTACTTC. This translates into CASSFSGTGDEQYF. V gene TRBV7-3 combines with J gene TRBJ2-7, with TRBD1 matching over 10 bases. The CDR3 runs 14 residues. From germline, CDR1 is SGHTA and CDR2 FQGTGA. V lost 3 bases to trimming and J lost 5 bases; unmatched junction nucleotides: 4.

The CDR3 DNA is TGTGCCAGCAGCGTTCACCTAGCGGGGGTAGGGGAGCTGTTTTTT. Translation: CASSVHLAGVGELFF. This chain connects TRBV14 to TRBJ2-2; 10 bases fit TRBD2. This CDR3 is 15 amino acids long. Germline CDR1 reads SGHDN; CDR2 reads FVKESK. V was pared by 5 bases and J by 8 bases, with 8 bases of the junction left unmatched.

The V call is TRBV2, the J call TRBJ2-3; TRBD1 matches at 10 bases. J was trimmed by 5 bases and V by 2 bases; bases with no gene match: 10. The CDR3 covers 17 residues. CDR1 SNHLY and CDR2 FYNNEI come from the germline V gene. CDR3 protein: CASSEIGTGVRGDTQYF. The CDR3 bases are TGTGCCAGCAGTGAAATCGGGACAGGGGTCCGTGGAGATACGCAGTATTTT.